Listed below are T cell receptor beta chains from one sample, sequenced in a study of T cell responses to AZD1222 COVID-19 vaccine. The assay was immunoSEQ multiplex PCR, and TCRdb's table has in-frame clones only and misses some. The data show around 99,000 clones, with 87% seen just once and 3.5% to 4.5% held by the top ten. Sample: peripheral blood, taken on day 0 of AZD1222 vaccination. All receptors come from an adult in good health. Both conserved end residues are part of each CDR3. D genes are given only for firm matches. Size tells how often a clone was seen (once, few, many) or the class of an expanded clone, and some rows leave it out.

d_call,clone_size,j_call,v_call,cdr3_aa,cdr3_nt
.,.,TRBJ1-2,TRBV5-4,CACNGGGQLDYGYTF,TGTGCCTGTAATGGGGGGGGACAACTTGATTATGGCTACACCTTC
.,.,TRBJ1-1,TRBV29-1,CSGRVNTEAFF,TGCAGCGGTCGGGTGAACACTGAAGCTTTCTTT
.,.,TRBJ2-7,TRBV28,CASSQFGQTYEQYF,TGTGCCAGCAGTCAGTTCGGACAGACCTACGAGCAGTACTTC
TRBD1,once,TRBJ1-2,TRBV7-9,CASSLAGTGGHGYTF,TGTGCCAGCAGCTTAGCCGGGACAGGGGGCCATGGCTACACCTTC
.,.,TRBJ1-4,TRBV28,CASSSDGHGGEKLFF,TGTGCCAGCAGTTCTGACGGCCACGGGGGGGAAAAACTGTTTTTT
.,.,TRBJ2-3,TRBV9,CASSVMVSTDTQYF,TGTGCCAGCAGCGTTATGGTTAGCACAGATACGCAGTATTTT
.,.,TRBJ1-2,TRBV21-1,CARGANYGYTF,TGTGCTAGGGGTGCTAACTATGGCTACACCTTC
.,once,TRBJ1-6,TRBV2,CASSEERPVKNSPLHF,TGTGCCAGCAGTGAAGAGCGTCCAGTGAAAAATTCACCCCTCCACTTT
TRBD1,.,TRBJ2-1,TRBV6-5,CASTLQGLYGEQFF,TGTGCCAGCACCCTACAGGGGCTCTACGGTGAGCAGTTCTTC
.,.,TRBJ2-2,TRBV6-5,CASSYIRTGLTGELFF,TGTGCCAGCAGTTACATACGGACCGGGCTAACCGGGGAGCTGTTTTTT
.,.,TRBJ2-5,TRBV13,CASSSAGGAQETQYF,TGTGCCAGCAGCTCCGCAGGGGGGGCCCAAGAGACCCAGTACTTC
TRBD1,.,TRBJ1-5,TRBV10-2,CASSEGGTGGNQPQHF,TGCGCCAGCAGTGAGGGAGGGACAGGGGGGAATCAGCCCCAGCATTTT
TRBD2,many,TRBJ2-6,TRBV6-6,CASSKGTSGRYLSGANVLTF,TGTGCCAGCAGCAAAGGGACTAGCGGGAGGTATTTGTCTGGGGCCAACGTCCTGACTTTC
.,.,TRBJ2-2,TRBV7-3,CASSRSTGNTGELFF,TGTGCCAGCAGCCGGTCCACAGGGAACACCGGGGAGCTGTTTTTT
.,.,TRBJ2-7,TRBV19,CASSIDRQVSYEQYF,TGTGCCAGTAGTATAGACAGACAAGTCTCCTACGAGCAGTACTTC